This TCR beta chain originates from a study of PD-L1 blockade in urothelial cancer. As for the study in general: Patients went on atezolizumab in 2014, receiving 1,200 mg intravenously every 3 weeks. About 85% of the roughly 30 patients were males with bladder-origin urothelial cancer. Analyses were performed on blood at 3 weeks after treatment start (the second dose) and at 6 weeks. Findings and caveats of the study: At 3 weeks on treatment, tumor-associated clones expanded more with durable benefit.

Trimming cost V 2 bases and J 4 bases, with 14 bases left between them. Germline V lookup: CDR1 PRHDT, CDR2 FYEKMQ (reference sequence). The CDR3 is 15 amino acids. Assay used: immunoSEQ multiplex PCR; TCRdb lists only in-frame clones, some missing. The profile shows about 120,000 clones, around 89% of them singletons. Time point given: peripheral blood 6 weeks after treatment start. This clone was observed once. What it recognizes is unknown. The sequence was collected from a man aged 55 to 70 with urothelial cancer. Sequencing used PBMCs, obtained around atezolizumab (anti-PD-L1) treatment. The chain employs TRBV13 and TRBJ1-1, with a possible D match to TRBD1 (5 bases). The CDR3 nucleotides are TGTGCCAGCAGCTTAAGGGTCTCCCAGGGCACTGAAGCTTTCTTT. It translates to CASSLRVSQGTEAFF.